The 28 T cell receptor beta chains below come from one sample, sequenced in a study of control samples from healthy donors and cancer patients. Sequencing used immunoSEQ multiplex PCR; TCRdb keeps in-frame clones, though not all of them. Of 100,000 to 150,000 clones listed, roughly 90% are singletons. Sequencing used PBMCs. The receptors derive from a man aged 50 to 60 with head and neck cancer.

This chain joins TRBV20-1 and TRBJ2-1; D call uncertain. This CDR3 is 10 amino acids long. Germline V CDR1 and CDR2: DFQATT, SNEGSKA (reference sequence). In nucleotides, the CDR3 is TGCAGCGCGAATCGCAATGAGCAGTTCTTC. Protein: CSANRNEQFF.

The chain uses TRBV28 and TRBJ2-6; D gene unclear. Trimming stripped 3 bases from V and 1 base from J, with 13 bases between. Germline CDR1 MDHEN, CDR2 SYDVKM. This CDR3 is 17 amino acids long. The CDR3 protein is CASSFLGGRSGANVLTF. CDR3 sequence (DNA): TGTGCCAGCAGTTTCTTGGGCGGTCGTTCTGGGGCCAACGTCCTGACTTTC.

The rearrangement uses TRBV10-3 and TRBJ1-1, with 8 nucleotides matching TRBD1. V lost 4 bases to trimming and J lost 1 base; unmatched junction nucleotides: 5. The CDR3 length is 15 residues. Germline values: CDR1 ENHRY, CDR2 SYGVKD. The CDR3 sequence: CAISGRTGPNTEAFF. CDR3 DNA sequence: TGTGCCATCAGTGGTCGGACAGGGCCGAACACTGAAGCTTTCTTT.

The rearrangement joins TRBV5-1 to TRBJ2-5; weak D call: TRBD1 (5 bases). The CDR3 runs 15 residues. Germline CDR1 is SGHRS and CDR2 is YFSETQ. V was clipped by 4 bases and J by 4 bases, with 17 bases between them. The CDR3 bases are TGCGCCAGCAGCCTAGGGCCAGGGTCAGGAGAGACCCAGTACTTC. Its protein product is CASSLGPGSGETQYF. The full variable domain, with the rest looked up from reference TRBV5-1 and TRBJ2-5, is KAGVTQTPRYLIKTRGQQVTLSCSPISGHRSVSWYQQTPGQGLQFLFEYFSETQRNKGNFPGRFSGRQFSNSRSEMNVSTLELGDSALYLCASSLGPGSGETQYFGPGTRLLVL.

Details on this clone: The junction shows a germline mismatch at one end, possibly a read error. The CDR3 protein is CASSYYSGSSYNEQFF. Here the CDR3 DNA reads TGTGCCAGCAGCTACTACAGCGGGAGCTCCTACAATGAGCAGTTCTTC. The chain has TRBV6-5 and TRBJ2-1; TRBD2 agrees at 8 bases. Germline V lookup: CDR1 MNHEY, CDR2 SVGAGI. This CDR3 has 16 residues.

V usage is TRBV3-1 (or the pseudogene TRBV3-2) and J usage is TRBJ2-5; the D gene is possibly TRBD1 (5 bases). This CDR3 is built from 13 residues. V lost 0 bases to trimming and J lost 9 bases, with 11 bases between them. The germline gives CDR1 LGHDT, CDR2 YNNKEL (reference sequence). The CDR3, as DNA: TGTGCCAGCAGCCAAGATAGACAGACCCCCCAGTACTTC. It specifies CASSQDRQTPQYF.

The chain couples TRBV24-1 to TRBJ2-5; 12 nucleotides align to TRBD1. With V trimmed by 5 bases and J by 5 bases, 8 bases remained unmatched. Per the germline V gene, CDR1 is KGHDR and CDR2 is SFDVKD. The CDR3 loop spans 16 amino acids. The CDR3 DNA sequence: TGTGCCACCAGTGTAGGGGGGGACAGGGGGCTGGAGACCCAGTACTTC. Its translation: CATSVGGDRGLETQYF.

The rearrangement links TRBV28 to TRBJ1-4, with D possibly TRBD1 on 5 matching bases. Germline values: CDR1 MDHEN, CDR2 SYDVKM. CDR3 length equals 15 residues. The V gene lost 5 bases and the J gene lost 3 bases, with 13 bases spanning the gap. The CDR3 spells CASSNSDRPNEKLFF. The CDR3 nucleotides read TGTGCCAGCAGTAATTCCGACAGACCTAATGAAAAACTGTTTTTT. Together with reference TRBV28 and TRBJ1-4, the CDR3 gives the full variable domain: DVKVTQSSRYLVKRTGEKVFLECVQDMDHENMFWYRQDPGLGLRLIYFSYDVKMKEKGDIPEGYSVSREKKERFSLILESASTNQTSMYLCASSNSDRPNEKLFFGSGTQLSVL.

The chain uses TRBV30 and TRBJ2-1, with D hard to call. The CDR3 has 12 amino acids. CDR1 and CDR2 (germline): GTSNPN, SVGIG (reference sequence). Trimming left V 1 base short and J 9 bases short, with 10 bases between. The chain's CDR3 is CAWSDSPFEQFF. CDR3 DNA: TGTGCCTGGAGTGACTCCCCCTTTGAGCAGTTCTTC. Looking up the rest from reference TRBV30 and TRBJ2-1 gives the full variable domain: SQTIHQWPATLVQPVGSPLSLECTVEGTSNPNLYWYRQAAGRGLQLLFYSVGIGQISSEVPQNLSASRPQDRQFILSSKKLLLSDSGFYLCAWSDSPFEQFFGPGTRLTVL.

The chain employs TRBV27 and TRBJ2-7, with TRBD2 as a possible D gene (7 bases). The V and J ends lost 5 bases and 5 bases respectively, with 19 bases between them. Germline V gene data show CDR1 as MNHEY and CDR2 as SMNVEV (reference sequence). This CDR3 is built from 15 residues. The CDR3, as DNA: TGTGCCAGCAGTCCTTGGCCGGGGGGCGAGAACGAGCAGTACTTC. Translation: CASSPWPGGENEQYF.

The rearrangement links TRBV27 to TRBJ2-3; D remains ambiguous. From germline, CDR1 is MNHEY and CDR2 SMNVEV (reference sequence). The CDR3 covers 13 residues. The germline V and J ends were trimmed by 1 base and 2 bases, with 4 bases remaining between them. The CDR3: CASSLWFTDTQYF. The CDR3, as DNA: TGTGCCAGCAGTTTATGGTTCACAGATACGCAGTATTTT.

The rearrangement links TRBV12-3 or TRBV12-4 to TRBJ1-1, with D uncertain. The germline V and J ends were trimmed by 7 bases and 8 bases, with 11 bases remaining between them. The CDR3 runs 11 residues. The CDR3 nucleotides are TGTGCCAGCAACTTAAACGGGGAAGCTTTCTTT. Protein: CASNLNGEAFF.

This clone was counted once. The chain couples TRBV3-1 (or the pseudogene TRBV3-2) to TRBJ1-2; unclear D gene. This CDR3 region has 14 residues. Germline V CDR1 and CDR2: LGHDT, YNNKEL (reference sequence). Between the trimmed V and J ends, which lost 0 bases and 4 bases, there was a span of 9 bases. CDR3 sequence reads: CASSQEGSLYGYTF. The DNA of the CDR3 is TGTGCCAGCAGCCAAGAGGGCAGCCTCTATGGCTACACCTTC.

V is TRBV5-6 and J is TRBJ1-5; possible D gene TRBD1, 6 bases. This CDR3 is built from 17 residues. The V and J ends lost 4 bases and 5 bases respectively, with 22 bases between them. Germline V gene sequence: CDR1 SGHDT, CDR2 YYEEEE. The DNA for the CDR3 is TGTGCCAGCAGCCTACCCCGGGACACCAACAAGGATCAGCCCCAGCATTTT. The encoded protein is CASSLPRDTNKDQPQHF. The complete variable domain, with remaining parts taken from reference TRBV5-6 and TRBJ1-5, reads DAGVTQSPTHLIKTRGQQVTLRCSPKSGHDTVSWYQQALGQGPQFIFQYYEEEERQRGNFPDRFSGHQFPNYSSELNVNALLLGDSALYLCASSLPRDTNKDQPQHFGDGTRLSIL.

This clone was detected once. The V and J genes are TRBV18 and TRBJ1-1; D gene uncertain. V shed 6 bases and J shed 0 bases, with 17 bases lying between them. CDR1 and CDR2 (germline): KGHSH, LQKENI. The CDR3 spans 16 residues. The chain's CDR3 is CASSPPAKGVNTEAFF. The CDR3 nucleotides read TGTGCCAGCTCTCCCCCCGCAAAAGGTGTGAACACTGAAGCTTTCTTT.

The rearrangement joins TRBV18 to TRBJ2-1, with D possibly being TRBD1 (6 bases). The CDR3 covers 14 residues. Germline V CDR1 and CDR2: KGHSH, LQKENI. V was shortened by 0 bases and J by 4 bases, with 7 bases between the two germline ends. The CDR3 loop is CASSPPGAYNEQFF. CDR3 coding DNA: TGTGCCAGCTCACCACCGGGGGCTTACAATGAGCAGTTCTTC.

CDR3 loop: CASSPPEIAGGTDTQYF. The DNA of the CDR3 is TGCGCCAGCAGCCCCCCGGAAATAGCGGGGGGCACAGATACGCAGTATTTT. V is TRBV5-1 and J is TRBJ2-3, with 9 bases identical to TRBD2. The CDR3 sequence is 17 residues long. Germline CDR1 SGHRS, CDR2 YFSETQ. With V trimmed by 4 bases and J by 1 base, 10 bases remained unmatched.

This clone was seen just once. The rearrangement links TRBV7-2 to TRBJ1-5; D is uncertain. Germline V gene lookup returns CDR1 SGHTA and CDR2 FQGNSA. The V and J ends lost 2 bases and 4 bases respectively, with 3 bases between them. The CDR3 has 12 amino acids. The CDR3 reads CASSLMNQPQHF. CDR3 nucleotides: TGTGCCAGCAGCTTAATGAATCAGCCCCAGCATTTT.

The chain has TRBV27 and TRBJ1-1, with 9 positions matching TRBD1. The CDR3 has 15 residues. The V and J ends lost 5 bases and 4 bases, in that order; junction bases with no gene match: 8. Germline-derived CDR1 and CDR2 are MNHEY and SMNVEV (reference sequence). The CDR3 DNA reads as TGTGCCAGCAGTATCTTACAGGGGGCGACCACTGAAGCTTTCTTT. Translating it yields CASSILQGATTEAFF.

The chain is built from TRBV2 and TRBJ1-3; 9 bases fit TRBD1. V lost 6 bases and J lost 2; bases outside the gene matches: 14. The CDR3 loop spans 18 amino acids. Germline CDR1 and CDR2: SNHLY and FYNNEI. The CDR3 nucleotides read TGTGCCAGCAGCACCCCGGGACAGGGAGTAAAGCCTGGAAACACCATATATTTT. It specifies CASSTPGQGVKPGNTIYF.

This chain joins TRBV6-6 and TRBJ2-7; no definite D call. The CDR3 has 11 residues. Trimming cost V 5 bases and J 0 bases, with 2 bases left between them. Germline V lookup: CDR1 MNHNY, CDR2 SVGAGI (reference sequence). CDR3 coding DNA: TGTGCCAGCAGTCCCTCCTACGAGCAGTACTTC. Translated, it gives CASSPSYEQYF.

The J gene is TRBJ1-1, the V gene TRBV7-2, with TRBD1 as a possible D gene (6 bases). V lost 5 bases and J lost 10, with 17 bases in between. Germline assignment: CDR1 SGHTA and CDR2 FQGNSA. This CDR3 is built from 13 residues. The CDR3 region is CASSEHGGRAAFF. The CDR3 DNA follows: TGTGCCAGCAGCGAGCATGGGGGGCGCGCAGCTTTCTTT.

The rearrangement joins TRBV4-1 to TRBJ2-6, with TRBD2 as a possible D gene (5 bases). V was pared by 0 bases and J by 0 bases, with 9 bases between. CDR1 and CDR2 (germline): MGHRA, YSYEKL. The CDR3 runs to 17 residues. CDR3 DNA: TGCGCCAGCAGCCAAGATCAGGACTTCTCTGGGGCCAACGTCCTGACTTTC. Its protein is CASSQDQDFSGANVLTF.

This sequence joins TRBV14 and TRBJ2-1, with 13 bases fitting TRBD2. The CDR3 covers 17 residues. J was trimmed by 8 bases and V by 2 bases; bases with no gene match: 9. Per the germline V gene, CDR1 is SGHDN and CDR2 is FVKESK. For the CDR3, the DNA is TGTGCCAGCAGCCAACCTCGGACTAGCGGGGGAGGAGATGAGCAGTTCTTC. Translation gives CASSQPRTSGGGDEQFF. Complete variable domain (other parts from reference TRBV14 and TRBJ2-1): EAGVTQFPSHSVIEKGQTVTLRCDPISGHDNLYWYRRVMGKEIKFLLHFVKESKQDESGMPNNRFLAERTGGTYSTLKVQPAELEDSGVYFCASSQPRTSGGGDEQFFGPGTRLTVL.

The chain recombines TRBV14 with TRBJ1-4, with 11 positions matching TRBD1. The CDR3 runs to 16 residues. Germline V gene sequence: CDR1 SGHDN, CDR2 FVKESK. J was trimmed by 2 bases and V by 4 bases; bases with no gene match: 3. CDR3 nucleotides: TGTGCCAGCAGCCCCGGACAGGGGGCGACTAATGAAAAACTGTTTTTT. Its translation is CASSPGQGATNEKLFF.

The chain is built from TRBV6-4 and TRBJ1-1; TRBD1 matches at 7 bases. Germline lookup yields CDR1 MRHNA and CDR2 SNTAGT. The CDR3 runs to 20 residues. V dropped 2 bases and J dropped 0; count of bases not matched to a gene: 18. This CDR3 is CASSDGTANPVPQLNTEAFF. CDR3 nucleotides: TGTGCCAGCAGTGACGGGACAGCTAACCCGGTTCCTCAATTGAACACTGAAGCTTTCTTT.

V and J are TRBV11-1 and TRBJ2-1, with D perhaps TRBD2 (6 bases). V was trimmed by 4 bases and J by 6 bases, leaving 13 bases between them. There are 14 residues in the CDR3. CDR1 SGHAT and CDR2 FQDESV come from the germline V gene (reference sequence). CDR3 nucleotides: TGTGCCAGCAGCTCCCCTGCGGGGACCAATGAGCAGTTCTTC. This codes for CASSSPAGTNEQFF.

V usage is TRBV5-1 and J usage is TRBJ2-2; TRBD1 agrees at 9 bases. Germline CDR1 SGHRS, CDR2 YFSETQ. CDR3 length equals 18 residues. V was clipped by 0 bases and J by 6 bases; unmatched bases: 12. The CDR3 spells CASSLASLTGGRAGELFF. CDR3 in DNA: TGCGCCAGCAGCTTGGCGTCGTTAACAGGGGGCAGGGCCGGGGAGCTGTTTTTT.